These T cell receptor beta chains were read from a single sample in a study of control samples from healthy donors and cancer patients. Data came from immunoSEQ multiplex PCR; TCRdb stores just in-frame clones and leaves some out. The sample contains 130,000 or so clones, 75% to 95% of which appear only once. The source material was blood. These receptors were obtained from a man between 40 and 49 years old in good health. CDR3s include the opening cysteine and the closing phenylalanine or tryptophan. The D gene is left open where the match is weak. Some rows mark clone size as missing; the rest say once, few, many or name a class of expanded clone.

v_gene: TRBV6-5; j_gene: TRBJ1-1; abundance: -; len: 11; d_gene: -; CDR3aa: CASSRNTEAFF; CDR3nt: TGTGCCAGCTCACGGAACACTGAAGCTTTCTTT
v_gene: TRBV24-1; j_gene: TRBJ2-1; abundance: -; len: 18; d_gene: -; CDR3aa: CATSDSGRVRQETSEQFF; CDR3nt: TGTGCCACCAGTGATTCGGGAAGGGTAAGGCAAGAAACAAGTGAGCAGTTCTTC
v_gene: TRBV25-1; j_gene: TRBJ1-2; abundance: once; len: 12; d_gene: -; CDR3aa: CASSVIGSGYTF; CDR3nt: TGTGCCAGCAGTGTCATAGGGTCGGGCTACACCTTC
v_gene: TRBV5-5; j_gene: TRBJ1-1; abundance: -; len: 14; d_gene: -; CDR3aa: CASSLTRRDTEAFF; CDR3nt: TGTGCCAGCAGCTTGACCCGGAGGGACACTGAAGCTTTCTTT
v_gene: TRBV6-5; j_gene: TRBJ2-2; abundance: -; len: 14; d_gene: -; CDR3aa: CASSFRPNTGELFF; CDR3nt: TGTGCCAGCAGTTTTAGGCCAAACACCGGGGAGCTGTTTTTT
v_gene: TRBV5-4; j_gene: TRBJ1-3; abundance: -; len: 13; d_gene: -; CDR3aa: CASSLEQGNTIYF; CDR3nt: TGTGCCAGCAGCTTGGAACAGGGAAACACCATATATTTT
v_gene: TRBV6-4; j_gene: TRBJ2-2; abundance: -; len: 15; d_gene: TRBD1; CDR3aa: CASSDSDRAAGELFF; CDR3nt: TGTGCCAGCAGTGACTCGGACAGGGCCGCCGGGGAGCTGTTTTTT
v_gene: TRBV19; j_gene: TRBJ2-1; abundance: -; len: 18; d_gene: TRBD2; CDR3aa: CASSIRVAGGGAGFEQFF; CDR3nt: TGTGCCAGTAGTATTAGAGTAGCGGGGGGCGGAGCAGGGTTCGAGCAGTTCTTC
v_gene: TRBV25-1; j_gene: TRBJ1-1; abundance: few; len: 12; d_gene: -; CDR3aa: CASSEPNTEAFF; CDR3nt: TGTGCCAGCAGTGAGCCGAACACTGAAGCTTTCTTT
v_gene: TRBV2; j_gene: TRBJ1-3; abundance: -; len: 15; d_gene: -; CDR3aa: CASSERETARNTIYF; CDR3nt: TGTGCCAGCAGTGAACGAGAGACAGCGAGAAACACCATATATTTT
v_gene: TRBV27; j_gene: TRBJ1-1; abundance: -; len: 14; d_gene: -; CDR3aa: CASSQFIGGRGAFF; CDR3nt: TGTGCCAGCTCTCAGTTTATCGGGGGGCGAGGGGCTTTCTTT
v_gene: TRBV3-1/TRBV3-2; j_gene: TRBJ2-1; abundance: once; len: 15; d_gene: -; CDR3aa: CASSRRADSYNEQFF; CDR3nt: TGTGCCAGCAGCCGTAGAGCGGACTCCTACAATGAGCAGTTCTTC